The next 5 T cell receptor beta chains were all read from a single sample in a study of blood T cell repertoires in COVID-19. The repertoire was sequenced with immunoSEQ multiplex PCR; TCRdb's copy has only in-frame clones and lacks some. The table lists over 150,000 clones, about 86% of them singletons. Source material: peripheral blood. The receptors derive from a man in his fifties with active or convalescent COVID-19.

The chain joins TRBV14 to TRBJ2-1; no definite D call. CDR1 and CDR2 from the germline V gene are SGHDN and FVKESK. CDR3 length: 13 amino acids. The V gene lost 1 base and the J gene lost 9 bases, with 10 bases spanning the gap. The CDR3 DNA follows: TGTGCCAGCAGCCAAGCGTCAGGTGGTGAGCAGTTCTTC. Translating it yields CASSQASGGEQFF.

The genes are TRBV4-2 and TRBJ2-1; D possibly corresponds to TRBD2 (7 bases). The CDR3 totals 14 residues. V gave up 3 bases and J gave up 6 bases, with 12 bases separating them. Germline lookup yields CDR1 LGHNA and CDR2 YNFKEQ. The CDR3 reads CASSQGGGLNEQFF. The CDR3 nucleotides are TGTGCCAGCAGCCAGGGGGGGGGCCTCAATGAGCAGTTCTTC.

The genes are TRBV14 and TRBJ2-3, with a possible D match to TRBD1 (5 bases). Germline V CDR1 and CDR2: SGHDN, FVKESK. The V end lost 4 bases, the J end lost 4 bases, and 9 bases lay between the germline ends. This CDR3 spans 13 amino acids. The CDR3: CASSRPGSDTQYF. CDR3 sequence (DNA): TGTGCCAGCAGCCGACCAGGGTCAGATACGCAGTATTTT.

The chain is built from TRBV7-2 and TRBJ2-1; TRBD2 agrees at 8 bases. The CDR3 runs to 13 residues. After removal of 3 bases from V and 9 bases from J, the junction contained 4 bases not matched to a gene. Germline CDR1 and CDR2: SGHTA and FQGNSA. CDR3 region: CASSLGLDIEQFF. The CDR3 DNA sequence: TGTGCCAGCAGCTTGGGACTAGACATTGAGCAGTTCTTC.

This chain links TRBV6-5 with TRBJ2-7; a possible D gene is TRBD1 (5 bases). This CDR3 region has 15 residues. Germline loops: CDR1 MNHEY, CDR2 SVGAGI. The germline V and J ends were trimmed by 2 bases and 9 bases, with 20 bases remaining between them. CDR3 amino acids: CASSYTKTDSFGQYF. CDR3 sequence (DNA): TGTGCCAGCAGTTACACTAAGACAGACTCCTTTGGGCAGTACTTC.